These 17 T cell receptor beta chains originate from one sample sequenced in a study of OX40 agonist ivuxolimab in advanced cancers. Method: immunoSEQ multiplex PCR; TCRdb's copy keeps in-frame clones and lacks some. This table holds some 70,000 clones, 65% to 85% found once. This material consisted of CD4+ or CD8+ T cells sorted from blood, taken in a trial of the OX40 agonist ivuxolimab. The receptor set was obtained from an adult with an advanced solid tumor such as melanoma, head and neck, liver or kidney cancer.

This clone was seen just once. This chain's CDR3 is CASSSGTGDEKLFF. DNA of the CDR3: TGCGCCAGCAGCTCTGGGACAGGGGATGAAAAACTGTTTTTT. V is TRBV5-1 and J is TRBJ1-4; the match to TRBD1 covers 10 bases. Trimming removed 3 bases from V and 6 bases from J; junction bases left unmatched: 2. From germline, CDR1 is SGHRS and CDR2 YFSETQ. The CDR3 totals 14 residues.

Note on this clone: At the DNA level, this CDR3 is encoded by other sequences in the same sample as well. This rearrangement joins TRBV9 to TRBJ1-5; TRBD1 is a possible D gene (5 bases). Germline CDR1 SGDLS, CDR2 YYNGEE. The CDR3 is 13 residues long. Trimming took 3 bases from V and 1 from J, leaving 5 bases between them. In DNA form, the CDR3 reads TGTGCCAGCAGCGGGGACAGCAATCAGCCCCAGCATTTT. Translated: CASSGDSNQPQHF.

J is TRBJ2-1 and V is TRBV7-9; weak D call: TRBD2 (5 bases). Germline CDR1 reads SEHNR; CDR2 reads FQNEAQ (reference sequence). With 0 bases removed from V and 9 bases from J, the gap between germline ends came to 9 bases. The CDR3 consists of 13 residues. The CDR3 is CASSLAGRGEQFF. CDR3 sequence (DNA): TGTGCCAGCAGCTTAGCAGGGAGAGGTGAGCAGTTCTTC.

The V call is TRBV5-1, the J call TRBJ1-2; D gene ambiguous. This CDR3 region has 15 residues. Germline V gene sequence: CDR1 SGHRS, CDR2 YFSETQ. V dropped 1 base and J dropped 4 bases, with 14 bases sitting between them. CDR3 sequence: CASSLLGESRYGYTF. In DNA, the CDR3 is TGCGCCAGCAGCTTGTTGGGAGAATCCCGCTATGGCTACACCTTC.

This chain uses TRBV28 with TRBJ2-3; the match to TRBD2 covers 8 bases. This CDR3 has 15 amino acids. CDR1 is MDHEN, CDR2 SYDVKM, per germline. V gave up 4 bases and J gave up 3 bases; unmatched junction bases: 6. As DNA, the CDR3 is TGTGCCAGCAGTTCCCCGGGAGGGCGAACAGATACGCAGTATTTT. Protein: CASSSPGGRTDTQYF.

The chain recombines TRBV11-2 with TRBJ2-7; weak D call: TRBD2 (7 bases). The germline V gene has CDR1 SGHAT and CDR2 FQNNGV. This CDR3 contains 14 residues. V lost 2 bases and J lost 2, with 10 bases in between. The CDR3 DNA reads as TGTGCCAGCAGCTTAAAGCGGGACACCTACGAGCAGTACTTC. Translating it yields CASSLKRDTYEQYF.

The chain has TRBV15 and TRBJ1-3; the D is unclear. The V end was cut by 8 bases, the J end by 0 bases, with 11 bases between. CDR3 length: 14 residues. Germline V lookup: CDR1 LNHNV, CDR2 YYDKDF (reference sequence). The CDR3 sequence: CATSKPTSGNTIYF. The CDR3, as DNA: TGTGCCACCTCGAAACCGACCTCTGGAAACACCATATATTTT. Using reference TRBV15 and TRBJ1-3 for the parts outside the CDR3, the full variable domain is DAMVIQNPRYQVTQFGKPVTLSCSQTLNHNVMYWYQQKSSQAPKLLFHYYDKDFNNEADTPDNFQSRRPNTSFCFLDIRSPGLGDTAMYLCATSKPTSGNTIYFGEGSWLTVV.

The J gene is TRBJ2-2, the V gene TRBV18; unclear D gene. CDR3 length: 13 residues. V was trimmed by 2 bases and J by 6 bases, leaving 7 bases between them. Germline V gene sequence: CDR1 KGHSH, CDR2 LQKENI. This CDR3 is CASSPSRAGELFF. CDR3 nucleotides: TGTGCCAGCTCACCAAGTAGGGCCGGGGAGCTGTTTTTT.

The rearrangement joins TRBV5-1 to TRBJ2-5; 7 bases are a match to TRBD2. CDR1 and CDR2 (germline): SGHRS, YFSETQ. Trimming cost V 4 bases and J 2 bases; bases outside gene matches: 2. The CDR3 length is 13 residues. CDR3 in amino acids: CASSGGLQETQYF. The CDR3 region has the DNA TGCGCCAGCAGCGGGGGACTACAAGAGACCCAGTACTTC. Variable domain in full (rest from reference TRBV5-1 and TRBJ2-5): KAGVTQTPRYLIKTRGQQVTLSCSPISGHRSVSWYQQTPGQGLQFLFEYFSETQRNKGNFPGRFSGRQFSNSRSEMNVSTLELGDSALYLCASSGGLQETQYFGPGTRLLVL.

This chain joins TRBV28 and TRBJ1-2; no reliable D call. Germline V lookup: CDR1 MDHEN, CDR2 SYDVKM. CDR3 length: 13 residues. The ends were cut back, 5 bases at V and 8 bases at J, with 15 bases in the middle. The CDR3 nucleotides are TGTGCCAGCAGTGCAACCCCCCGGTGGGGCTACACCTTC. It yields the protein CASSATPRWGYTF.

V and J are TRBV2 and TRBJ2-5; possibly TRBD1 or TRBD2 for D (5 bases each). Between the trimmed V and J ends, which lost 9 bases and 4 bases, there was a span of 12 bases. CDR1 is SNHLY, CDR2 FYNNEI, per germline. The CDR3 contains 12 residues. Written as DNA, the CDR3 is TGTGCCAGTGGGGACCGAGCAGAGACCCAGTACTTC. It yields the protein CASGDRAETQYF.

The chain has TRBV27 and TRBJ2-1; D may be TRBD1 (6 bases). CDR1 and CDR2 (germline): MNHEY, SMNVEV (reference sequence). The CDR3 is 14 residues long. Trimming left V 5 bases short and J 8 bases short, with 16 bases between. The CDR3 loop reads CASSPWDIFDEQFF. The CDR3 DNA is TGTGCCAGCAGTCCATGGGACATCTTCGATGAGCAGTTCTTC.

This clone has a single count. The chain is built from TRBV19 and TRBJ2-2, with D possibly TRBD1 on 5 matching bases. This CDR3 contains 14 residues. V lost 10 bases, J lost 1 base, and 13 bases lay in between. Per the germline V gene, CDR1 is LNHDA and CDR2 is SQIVND (reference sequence). This chain's CDR3 is CATSPQGNTGELFF. CDR3 nucleotides: TGTGCCACCTCGCCCCAGGGGAACACCGGGGAGCTGTTTTTT.

J is TRBJ2-3 and V is TRBV29-1; TRBD1 matches at 10 bases. This CDR3 is 13 amino acids long. The V gene's germline CDR1 is SQVTM and CDR2 ANQGSEA. The V gene end was trimmed by 1 base and the J gene end by 5 bases; junction bases not matched to a gene: 0. DNA of the CDR3: TGCAGCGTTGAAGGGACAGGGGGAGATACGCAGTATTTT. This sequence encodes CSVEGTGGDTQYF.

The chain recombines TRBV14 with TRBJ1-2; 7 positions match TRBD1. CDR1 and CDR2 from the germline V gene are SGHDN and FVKESK. The CDR3 runs 14 residues. The trim removed 2 bases at V and 8 bases at J, leaving 8 bases unmatched. The CDR3 DNA reads TGTGCCAGCAGCCAATTTGTTCAGGGGGGAGGCTACACCTTC. This gives the protein CASSQFVQGGGYTF.

This chain joins TRBV5-8 and TRBJ2-3; perhaps TRBD1 as D (8 bases). Germline V lookup: CDR1 SGHTS, CDR2 YDEGEE. Deletions cut 1 base from V and 3 bases from J, with 15 bases between. The CDR3 spans 16 residues. In DNA, the CDR3 is TGTGCCAGCAGCTTGAAGACAGGGGAGGGGACAGATACGCAGTATTTT. The encoded protein is CASSLKTGEGTDTQYF.

This clone was detected only a few times. The CDR3 sequence: CASSGDTSGNTIYF. The CDR3 DNA reads as TGTGCCAGCAGTGGGGACACCTCTGGAAACACCATATATTTT. This chain connects TRBV2 to TRBJ1-3; TRBD1 might be the D (6 bases). V shed 4 bases and J shed 0 bases, with 7 bases lying between them. Germline V gene lookup returns CDR1 SNHLY and CDR2 FYNNEI. The CDR3 is 14 residues long.